This T cell receptor (beta chain) derives from a study of T cell responses to AZD1222 COVID-19 vaccine. Study in general: Second doses were pooled across both intervals (about 4 or about 12 weeks). Study-wide results and limits: Nearly half of spike-specific TCRs reportedly go after variant regions that carry no mutations. Baseline serostatus was positive in only a handful of AZD1222 recipients.

The CDR3 totals 13 residues. Trimming removed 8 bases from V and 6 bases from J, with 13 bases in between. TCRdb keeps only in-frame clones here, not all; method: immunoSEQ multiplex PCR. Of under 95,000 clones listed, approximately 89% are singletons. A note on this clone: Its target is unknown.

The material sequenced was peripheral blood, taken on day 0 of AZD1222 vaccination. The sequence was obtained from an adult in good health. The chain links TRBV12-3 or TRBV12-4 to TRBJ2-2; D not resolved. The CDR3 nucleotides read TGTGCCAGCGGACCCCTACGGTCCGGGGAGCTGTTTTTT. It yields the protein CASGPLRSGELFF.